The rows below give T cell receptor beta chains drawn from one sample of a study of early T cells in non-severe SARS-CoV-2 infection. From the 5' RACE reads, TCRdb called clonotypes with MiXCR, one entry per CDR3 protein. The table shows around 40,000 distinct CDR3 sequences, with about 6.3% occurring only once. Sequenced material: whole blood. These receptors were collected from an adult who was a healthcare worker with PCR-confirmed SARS-CoV-2 infection or an uninfected control (not recorded which). CDR3s include the opening cysteine and the closing phenylalanine or tryptophan. Fields, in order: clone size, D gene, V gene, J gene, CDR3 DNA, CDR3 protein. The D gene is left open where the match is weak. Where a row states a size, it is once, few, many or the class of an expanded clone; other rows omit it.

clone_size: few
d_call: NA
v_call: TRBV10-3
j_call: TRBJ2-3
cdr3_nt: TGTGCCATCAGTTCCCCGGACGGGGCGTGCACAGATACGCAGTATTTT
cdr3_aa: CAISSPDGACTDTQYF

clone_size: many
d_call: NA
v_call: TRBV20-1
j_call: TRBJ2-3
cdr3_nt: TGCAGTGCGACGGGGGACTTGAGAACGCAGTATTTT
cdr3_aa: CSATGDLRTQYF

clone_size: few
d_call: NA
v_call: TRBV10-3
j_call: TRBJ2-7
cdr3_nt: TGTGCCATCAGTGAGCATGGGTACGAGCAGTACTTC
cdr3_aa: CAISEHGYEQYF

clone_size: many
d_call: TRBD2
v_call: TRBV24-1
j_call: TRBJ2-1
cdr3_nt: TGTGCCACCAGTGTAGCGGGGCAGGACAATGAGCAGTTCTTC
cdr3_aa: CATSVAGQDNEQFF

clone_size: many
d_call: NA
v_call: TRBV7-9
j_call: TRBJ2-3
cdr3_nt: TGTGCCAGCAGGAGGGACCCCGAGAGAGATACGCAGTATTTT
cdr3_aa: CASRRDPERDTQYF

clone_size: many
d_call: TRBD2
v_call: TRBV5-1
j_call: TRBJ2-3
cdr3_nt: TGCGCCAGCAGCCACCGAACTAGCGGCACAGATACGCAGTATTTT
cdr3_aa: CASSHRTSGTDTQYF

clone_size: few
d_call: TRBD1
v_call: TRBV28
j_call: TRBJ2-2
cdr3_nt: TGTGCCAGCAGTTTCGAGGGACAGGGGGCGAACACCGGGGAGCTGTTTTTT
cdr3_aa: CASSFEGQGANTGELFF

clone_size: NA
d_call: NA
v_call: TRBV29-1
j_call: TRBJ2-7
cdr3_nt: TGCAGCGCCAGAACAGATTACTACGAGCAGTACTTC
cdr3_aa: CSARTDYYEQYF

clone_size: many
d_call: NA
v_call: TRBV29-1
j_call: TRBJ2-7
cdr3_nt: TGCAGCGCCCAGGGGGTAGCGGGCGGTAGCTCCTACGAGCAGTACTTC
cdr3_aa: CSAQGVAGGSSYEQYF

clone_size: many
d_call: NA
v_call: TRBV11-2
j_call: TRBJ2-1
cdr3_nt: TGTGCCAGCAGCTTAGGACTAGTGTCCTACAATGAGCAGTTCTTC
cdr3_aa: CASSLGLVSYNEQFF

clone_size: NA
d_call: NA
v_call: TRBV20-1
j_call: TRBJ2-1
cdr3_nt: TGCAGTCCCAGGCAGCGGAACTACAATGAGCAGTTCTTC
cdr3_aa: CSPRQRNYNEQFF

clone_size: many
d_call: NA
v_call: TRBV12-3/TRBV12-4
j_call: TRBJ2-3
cdr3_nt: TGTGCCAGCAGTTTCGCACAGCCTACGCAGTATTTT
cdr3_aa: CASSFAQPTQYF

clone_size: NA
d_call: TRBD1
v_call: TRBV28
j_call: TRBJ2-1
cdr3_nt: TGTGCCAGCAGTACCCCGAGCAGGGGGCCTCTGTTCTTC
cdr3_aa: CASSTPSRGPLFF

clone_size: few
d_call: TRBD1
v_call: TRBV28
j_call: TRBJ1-3
cdr3_nt: TGTGCCAGCGGACAGGACTTTAGAAACACCATATATTTT
cdr3_aa: CASGQDFRNTIYF

clone_size: NA
d_call: TRBD2
v_call: TRBV7-2
j_call: TRBJ2-1
cdr3_nt: TGTGCCAGCAGCTTAGAGCGGGAGGCTGAGCAGTTCTTC
cdr3_aa: CASSLEREAEQFF

clone_size: NA
d_call: NA
v_call: TRBV28
j_call: TRBJ1-6
cdr3_nt: TGTGCCAGCAGCGAGGCCCAGGGGAACAATTCACCCCTCCACTTT
cdr3_aa: CASSEAQGNNSPLHF

clone_size: NA
d_call: NA
v_call: TRBV7-6
j_call: TRBJ2-1
cdr3_nt: TGTGTCAGCAGCCCCAGTTGGGGCAATGAGCAGTTCTTC
cdr3_aa: CVSSPSWGNEQFF

clone_size: few
d_call: NA
v_call: TRBV6-5
j_call: TRBJ2-3
cdr3_nt: TGTGCCAGCAGTAGGGGCACCCGTTATACGCAGTGTTTT
cdr3_aa: CASSRGTRYTQCF

clone_size: NA
d_call: TRBD2
v_call: TRBV28
j_call: TRBJ2-3
cdr3_nt: TGTGCCAGCAGTTTTCCTAGCGGGAGGCTAGATACGCAGTATTTT
cdr3_aa: CASSFPSGRLDTQYF

clone_size: many
d_call: NA
v_call: TRBV20-1
j_call: TRBJ1-5
cdr3_nt: TGCAGTGCTAGATCCCCCGGGGGGGTAAATCAGCCCCAGCATTTT
cdr3_aa: CSARSPGGVNQPQHF

clone_size: many
d_call: NA
v_call: TRBV20-1
j_call: TRBJ2-7
cdr3_nt: TGCAGTGCTAAACCGTTTACAGGGGAGGGACGCGAGCAGTACTTC
cdr3_aa: CSAKPFTGEGREQYF

clone_size: many
d_call: NA
v_call: TRBV5-6
j_call: TRBJ1-2
cdr3_nt: TGTGCCAGCAGCTTGAGGCAGGGTGATGGCTACACCTTC
cdr3_aa: CASSLRQGDGYTF

clone_size: many
d_call: NA
v_call: TRBV11-3
j_call: TRBJ2-3
cdr3_nt: TGTGCCAGCAGCTTAGACCGAAATACGCAGTATTTT
cdr3_aa: CASSLDRNTQYF

clone_size: NA
d_call: NA
v_call: TRBV11-2
j_call: TRBJ2-7
cdr3_nt: TGTGCCAGCAGCCACCTTAAGAGGGTCTACGAGCAGTACTTC
cdr3_aa: CASSHLKRVYEQYF

clone_size: many
d_call: TRBD2
v_call: TRBV11-2
j_call: TRBJ2-3
cdr3_nt: TGTGCCAGCAGCTTAGCCGGCGGGAGAGGAACAGATACGCAGTATTTT
cdr3_aa: CASSLAGGRGTDTQYF

clone_size: few
d_call: NA
v_call: TRBV7-3
j_call: TRBJ2-1
cdr3_nt: TGTGCCAGCAGCCGGGCCTTAGGGGGTTCCTACAATGAGCAGTTCTTC
cdr3_aa: CASSRALGGSYNEQFF

clone_size: many
d_call: NA
v_call: TRBV11-2
j_call: TRBJ2-7
cdr3_nt: TGTGCCAGCAGCCTTGCCAGGGACGAGCAGTACTTC
cdr3_aa: CASSLARDEQYF

clone_size: many
d_call: NA
v_call: TRBV20-1
j_call: TRBJ2-6
cdr3_nt: TGCAGTGCTAGAGACGGCGCTGGGGCCAACGTCCTGACTTTC
cdr3_aa: CSARDGAGANVLTF

clone_size: few
d_call: NA
v_call: TRBV6-6
j_call: TRBJ1-4
cdr3_nt: TGTGCCAGCAGGGCTGATTTTCTATTTCAGGCCGAAAAACTGTTTTTT
cdr3_aa: CASRADFLFQAEKLFF

clone_size: many
d_call: TRBD2
v_call: TRBV7-9
j_call: TRBJ2-1
cdr3_nt: TGTGCCAGCAGCTTACGACTAGCGGGAGACGGTGAGCAGTTCTTC
cdr3_aa: CASSLRLAGDGEQFF

clone_size: few
d_call: NA
v_call: TRBV14
j_call: TRBJ1-1
cdr3_nt: TGTGCCAGCAGCCGGAACCCCGGGAACACTGAAGCTTTCTTT
cdr3_aa: CASSRNPGNTEAFF

clone_size: many
d_call: TRBD2
v_call: TRBV15
j_call: TRBJ2-3
cdr3_nt: TGTGCCACCAGCAGAGGAGCGGGAGGCACAGATACGCAGTATTTT
cdr3_aa: CATSRGAGGTDTQYF

clone_size: many
d_call: NA
v_call: TRBV7-2
j_call: TRBJ2-5
cdr3_nt: TGTGCCAGCAGCTTAGGTCCGGCTCGGACCCAGTACTTC
cdr3_aa: CASSLGPARTQYF

clone_size: many
d_call: NA
v_call: TRBV5-4
j_call: TRBJ2-7
cdr3_nt: TGTGCCAGCAGCATAGGGCCCGGAGCGGTGGAGGAGCAGTACTTC
cdr3_aa: CASSIGPGAVEEQYF

clone_size: many
d_call: NA
v_call: TRBV29-1
j_call: TRBJ1-1
cdr3_nt: TGCAGCGTTATTGGCAGGGGGAACACTGAAGCTTTCTTT
cdr3_aa: CSVIGRGNTEAFF

clone_size: NA
d_call: NA
v_call: TRBV7-2
j_call: TRBJ1-3
cdr3_nt: TGTGCCAGCAGCTTAGGCCAGACCTCAGCTGGAAACACCATATATTTT
cdr3_aa: CASSLGQTSAGNTIYF

clone_size: many
d_call: TRBD2
v_call: TRBV7-2
j_call: TRBJ2-7
cdr3_nt: TGTGCCAGCAGCTTAGTACGGGGACTAGCGTCCTACGAGCAGTACTTC
cdr3_aa: CASSLVRGLASYEQYF

clone_size: NA
d_call: NA
v_call: TRBV5-5
j_call: TRBJ2-1
cdr3_nt: TGTGCCAGCAGCTTGGCGAGACAGGCCGACAATGAGCAGTTCTTC
cdr3_aa: CASSLARQADNEQFF

clone_size: NA
d_call: NA
v_call: TRBV7-2
j_call: TRBJ2-3
cdr3_nt: TGTGCCAGCAGCTTAGTTACATTCCCGGATACGCAGTATTTT
cdr3_aa: CASSLVTFPDTQYF

clone_size: many
d_call: NA
v_call: TRBV7-2
j_call: TRBJ2-3
cdr3_nt: TGTGCCAGCAGCCGGGTCGCTAGCGCAACGACGGCGCAGTATTTT
cdr3_aa: CASSRVASATTAQYF

clone_size: many
d_call: NA
v_call: TRBV28
j_call: TRBJ2-4
cdr3_nt: TGTGCCAGCAGTTTCGGGGTTTTAGCCAAAAACATTCAGTACTTC
cdr3_aa: CASSFGVLAKNIQYF

clone_size: NA
d_call: TRBD1
v_call: TRBV6-5
j_call: TRBJ1-3
cdr3_nt: TGTGCCAGCAGACGGGACAGTGAAAACACCATATATTTT
cdr3_aa: CASRRDSENTIYF

clone_size: medium-sized
d_call: NA
v_call: TRBV9
j_call: TRBJ2-3
cdr3_nt: TGTGCCAGCAGCGTGTCGGCATCTATCTACACAGATACGCAGTATTTT
cdr3_aa: CASSVSASIYTDTQYF

clone_size: many
d_call: TRBD2
v_call: TRBV5-4
j_call: TRBJ2-5
cdr3_nt: TGTGCCAGCAGCGGGCCGGGACTAGCGGGAGAGACCCAGTACTTC
cdr3_aa: CASSGPGLAGETQYF

clone_size: few
d_call: NA
v_call: TRBV6-5
j_call: TRBJ2-7
cdr3_nt: TGTGCCAGCAGATCCCCTGAGGCGGGAAGCTCCTACGAGCAGTACTTC
cdr3_aa: CASRSPEAGSSYEQYF

clone_size: many
d_call: NA
v_call: TRBV7-2
j_call: TRBJ2-3
cdr3_nt: TGTGCCAGCAGCCCCCTAAAGTCAGATACGCAGTATTTT
cdr3_aa: CASSPLKSDTQYF

clone_size: NA
d_call: TRBD2
v_call: TRBV2
j_call: TRBJ2-2
cdr3_nt: TGTGCCAGCAGTGAAGCGCGGGGACTAGCGGGAGATCGGACCGGGGAGCTGTTTTTT
cdr3_aa: CASSEARGLAGDRTGELFF

clone_size: NA
d_call: NA
v_call: TRBV12-3/TRBV12-4
j_call: TRBJ1-4
cdr3_nt: TGTGCCACCCTAACAGGAGGAAAACTGTTTTTT
cdr3_aa: CATLTGGKLFF

clone_size: few
d_call: NA
v_call: TRBV11-2
j_call: TRBJ2-7
cdr3_nt: TGTGCCAGCAGCCAGAGGTACGAGCAGTACTTC
cdr3_aa: CASSQRYEQYF

clone_size: NA
d_call: TRBD2
v_call: TRBV10-3
j_call: TRBJ2-3
cdr3_nt: TGTGCCATCATGGGCCAAGGACTAGCGGGACATACGCAGTATTTT
cdr3_aa: CAIMGQGLAGHTQYF

clone_size: NA
d_call: NA
v_call: TRBV5-1
j_call: TRBJ2-7
cdr3_nt: TGCGCCAGCAAAGGCGGGATCGCTTACGAGCAGTACTTC
cdr3_aa: CASKGGIAYEQYF

clone_size: NA
d_call: TRBD1
v_call: TRBV5-1
j_call: TRBJ2-5
cdr3_nt: TGCGCCAGCAGCGTAACAGGGGCCCAAGAGACCCAGTACTTC
cdr3_aa: CASSVTGAQETQYF

clone_size: NA
d_call: NA
v_call: TRBV10-2
j_call: TRBJ2-6
cdr3_nt: TGCGCCAGCAGACAGCATTCTGGGGCCAACGTCCTGACTTTC
cdr3_aa: CASRQHSGANVLTF

clone_size: few
d_call: NA
v_call: TRBV12-3/TRBV12-4
j_call: TRBJ1-1
cdr3_nt: TGTGCCAGCAGTTTGGGGGTAAGCGTTGAAGCTTTCTTT
cdr3_aa: CASSLGVSVEAFF

clone_size: many
d_call: NA
v_call: TRBV28
j_call: TRBJ2-3
cdr3_nt: TGTGCCAGCAGGTCCAGCACAGATACGCAGTATTTT
cdr3_aa: CASRSSTDTQYF

clone_size: few
d_call: NA
v_call: TRBV6-1
j_call: TRBJ1-5
cdr3_nt: TGTGCCACAAACAGGGTTGGTAATCAGCCCCAGCATTTT
cdr3_aa: CATNRVGNQPQHF

clone_size: many
d_call: TRBD2
v_call: TRBV20-1
j_call: TRBJ2-7
cdr3_nt: TGCAGTGCTAAGGCGGGAGACTACGAGCAGTACTTC
cdr3_aa: CSAKAGDYEQYF

clone_size: many
d_call: NA
v_call: TRBV30
j_call: TRBJ1-1
cdr3_nt: TGTGCCTGGAGCCCGATGAACACTGAAGCTTTCTTT
cdr3_aa: CAWSPMNTEAFF

clone_size: few
d_call: TRBD2
v_call: TRBV7-9
j_call: TRBJ2-6
cdr3_nt: TGTGCCAGCAGCTTAGCGGCCCTAGCGGGGATATCTGGGGCCAACGTCCTGACTTTC
cdr3_aa: CASSLAALAGISGANVLTF